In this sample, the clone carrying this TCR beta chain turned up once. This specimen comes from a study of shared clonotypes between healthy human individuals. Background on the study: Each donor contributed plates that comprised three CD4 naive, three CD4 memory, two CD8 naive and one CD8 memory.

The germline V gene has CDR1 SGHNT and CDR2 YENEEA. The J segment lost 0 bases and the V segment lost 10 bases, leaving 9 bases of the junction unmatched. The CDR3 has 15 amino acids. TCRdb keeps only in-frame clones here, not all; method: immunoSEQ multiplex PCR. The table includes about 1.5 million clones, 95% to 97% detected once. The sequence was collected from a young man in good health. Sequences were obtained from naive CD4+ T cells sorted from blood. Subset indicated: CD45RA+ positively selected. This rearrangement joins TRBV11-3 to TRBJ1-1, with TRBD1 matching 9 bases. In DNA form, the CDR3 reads TGTGCCAAACGCCGGGACAGGGTCATGAACACTGAAGCTTTCTTT. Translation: CAKRRDRVMNTEAFF.